Listed here are 10 T cell receptor beta chains from one sample, sequenced in a study of cytomegalovirus exposure and HLA in healthy donors. The PCR made use of 60 Vbeta and 13 Jbeta primers. Using immunoSEQ multiplex PCR, the repertoire was profiled, and TCRdb retains in-frame clones only, with some absent. The data contain about 130,000 clones, approximately 61% of them singletons. Sequenced material: PBMCs. The receptors were gathered from a human donor in good health.

The genes are TRBV11-3 and TRBJ2-2; D uncertain. Germline CDR1 and CDR2: SGHNT and YENEEA. Trimming shortened V by 0 bases and J by 5 bases, and 4 bases separated the two germline ends. This CDR3 contains 13 residues. The CDR3 loop is CASSLERTGELFF. CDR3 DNA: TGTGCCAGCAGCTTAGAACGGACCGGGGAGCTGTTTTTT. Together with reference TRBV11-3 and TRBJ2-2, the CDR3 gives the full variable domain: EAGVVQSPRYKIIEKKQPVAFWCNPISGHNTLYWYLQNLGQGPELLIRYENEEAVDDSQLPKDRFSAERLKGVDSTLKIQPAELGDSAVYLCASSLERTGELFFGEGSRLTVL.

The rearrangement joins TRBV4-3 to TRBJ2-3; 8 nucleotides match TRBD2. V was clipped by 1 base and J by 2 bases; unmatched bases: 2. Germline CDR1 LGHNA, CDR2 YSLEER. CDR3 length equals 15 residues. The CDR3, as DNA: TGCGCCAGCAGCCAAGGTAGCGGGGTCACAGATACGCAGTATTTT. Translating it yields CASSQGSGVTDTQYF.

The V call is TRBV9, the J call TRBJ2-2; D gene ambiguous. Germline V gene data show CDR1 as SGDLS and CDR2 as YYNGEE. V dropped 0 bases and J dropped 5 bases, with 2 bases sitting between them. This CDR3 region has 12 residues. CDR3: CASSVATGELFF. Written as DNA, the CDR3 is TGTGCCAGCAGCGTAGCTACCGGGGAGCTGTTTTTT. Filled out from reference TRBV9 and TRBJ2-2, the complete variable domain reads DSGVTQTPKHLITATGQRVTLRCSPRSGDLSVYWYQQSLDQGLQFLIQYYNGEERAKGNILERFSAQQFPDLHSELNLSSLELGDSALYFCASSVATGELFFGEGSRLTVL.

This chain links TRBV28 with TRBJ1-4; 7 bases are a match to TRBD1. This CDR3 region has 20 residues. The germline V gene encodes CDR1 MDHEN and CDR2 SYDVKM. J gave up 7 bases and V 6 bases, and 26 bases lay outside the gene matches. CDR3 nucleotides: TGTGCCAGCAGCAAGTTCAGTTTGGCCCCCGACAGGGTTCAGGGTGAAAAACTGTTTTTT. Residues: CASSKFSLAPDRVQGEKLFF.

This rearrangement joins TRBV2 to TRBJ2-7; possible D gene TRBD2, 7 bases. CDR1 is SNHLY and CDR2 is FYNNEI in the germline V gene. CDR3 size: 16 residues. The ends were cut back, 4 bases at V and 5 bases at J, with 21 bases in the middle. For the CDR3, the DNA is TGTGCCAGCAGTGCACGACTAGCATGGGGGGCCAACGAGCAGTACTTC. Its protein product is CASSARLAWGANEQYF.

This clone showed up just once. This chain joins TRBV28 and TRBJ2-7; 7 bases match TRBD2. CDR3 length equals 14 residues. The germline CDR1 and CDR2 sequences are MDHEN and SYDVKM. V gave up 2 bases and J gave up 12 bases; unmatched junction bases: 13. This CDR3 reads CASSLLELARVLYF. The CDR3 DNA follows: TGTGCCAGCAGTTTACTCGAACTAGCGCGTGTGCTGTACTTC.

The chain employs TRBV7-2 and TRBJ1-5, with TRBD1 matching 7 bases. J gave up 6 bases and V 0 bases, and 2 bases lay outside the gene matches. The CDR3 sequence is 14 residues long. Germline V gene lookup returns CDR1 SGHTA and CDR2 FQGNSA. CDR3 sequence (DNA): TGTGCCAGCAGCTTAGCGACAGGGATTCAGCCCCAGCATTTT. It is translated as CASSLATGIQPQHF.

The chain links TRBV6-1 to TRBJ1-2; a possible D gene is TRBD1 (5 bases). The CDR3 loop spans 14 amino acids. Trimming shortened V by 5 bases and J by 3 bases, and 13 bases separated the two germline ends. Germline CDR1 is MNHNS and CDR2 is SASEGT. CDR3 region: CASSLQGSDYGYTF. CDR3 in DNA: TGTGCCAGCAGTCTGCAGGGCTCCGACTATGGCTACACCTTC.

This chain uses TRBV29-1 with TRBJ2-1; D possibly corresponds to TRBD2 (5 bases). V was trimmed by 6 bases and J by 6 bases, leaving 18 bases between them. The CDR3 totals 14 residues. The germline V gene encodes CDR1 SQVTM and CDR2 ANQGSEA. The CDR3 DNA sequence: TGCAGCGTAGGACCCCTTTCCCGGGGCAATGAGCAGTTCTTC. Translation: CSVGPLSRGNEQFF.

J is TRBJ1-4 and V is TRBV28; 7 bases agree with TRBD1. Losses at the gene ends were 5 bases for V and 2 bases for J; bases not matched to a gene: 8. CDR1 is MDHEN, CDR2 SYDVKM, per germline. This CDR3 comprises 16 residues. The CDR3 DNA sequence: TGTGCCAGCAGTCAGAAACGGGACAGCACTAATGAAAAACTGTTTTTT. Translation: CASSQKRDSTNEKLFF.